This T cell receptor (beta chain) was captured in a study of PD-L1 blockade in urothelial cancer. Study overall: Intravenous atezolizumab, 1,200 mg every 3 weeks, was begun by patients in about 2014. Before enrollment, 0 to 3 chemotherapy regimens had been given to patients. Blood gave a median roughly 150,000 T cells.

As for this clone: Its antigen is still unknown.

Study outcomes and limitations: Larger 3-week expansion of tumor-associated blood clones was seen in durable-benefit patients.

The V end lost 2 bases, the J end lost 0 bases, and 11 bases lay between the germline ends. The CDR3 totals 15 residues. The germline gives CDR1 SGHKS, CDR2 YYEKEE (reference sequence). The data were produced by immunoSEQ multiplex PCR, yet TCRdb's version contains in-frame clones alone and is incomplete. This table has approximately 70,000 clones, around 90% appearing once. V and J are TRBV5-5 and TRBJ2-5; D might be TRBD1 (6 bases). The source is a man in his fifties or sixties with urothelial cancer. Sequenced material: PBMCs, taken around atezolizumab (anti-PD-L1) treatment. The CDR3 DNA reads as TGTGCCAGCAGCTTTACAGGGTTGCACCAAGAGACCCAGTACTTC. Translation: CASSFTGLHQETQYF.